Listed here are 5 T cell receptor beta chains from one sample, sequenced in a study of blood T cell repertoires in COVID-19 (TCRdb year 2020). Libraries were constructed by the immunoSEQ multiplex PCR assay. In its TCRdb copy, this immuneACCESS table keeps in-frame sequences only and misses some clones. Where compared with another copy, unresolved V genes explain less than half of these, and the others have no known cause. In this sample the table shows 150,000 to 190,000 clones, 70% to 90% of which occur a single time. Clones ranked in the top ten supply more than 7.5% of the sample. The material sequenced was peripheral blood. These receptors came from an older woman with COVID-19, enrolled during active disease.

The chain couples TRBV2 to TRBJ1-2; 7 nucleotides agree with TRBD1. Looked up from germline, CDR1 is SNHLY and CDR2 is FYNNEI. Losses at the gene ends were 6 bases for V and 4 bases for J; bases not matched to a gene: 8. The CDR3 consists of 14 residues. The CDR3 here is CASRDTGVAYGYTF. The CDR3 nucleotides read TGTGCCAGCAGGGACACAGGGGTGGCCTATGGCTACACCTTC.

The chain couples TRBV2 to TRBJ1-3; D not resolved. Trimming took off 2 bases at V and 0 bases at J, with 14 bases between the two ends. Germline V gene data show CDR1 as SNHLY and CDR2 as FYNNEI. The CDR3 has 17 residues. CDR3 coding DNA: TGTGCCAGCAGTGAATACGGGGTTCAGATCTCTGGAAACACCATATATTTT. It is translated as CASSEYGVQISGNTIYF.

J is TRBJ1-2 and V is TRBV7-3; a weak D match, TRBD1 (5 bases). The CDR3 covers 16 residues. Germline V gene sequence: CDR1 SGHTA, CDR2 FQGTGA. Between the trimmed V and J ends, which lost 1 base and 4 bases, there was a span of 16 bases. CDR3 in amino acids: CASSLSRLDTGYGYTF. The CDR3 DNA reads TGTGCCAGCAGCTTAAGTCGCTTGGACACGGGCTATGGCTACACCTTC.

About this clone itself: Other DNA sequences in this specimen translate into the identical CDR3. The CDR3 here is CASSLRQGMNTEAFF. CDR3 bases: TGTGCCAGCAGCTTAAGACAGGGCATGAACACTGAAGCTTTCTTT. The chain employs TRBV7-3 and TRBJ1-1; TRBD1 agrees at 7 bases. The germline V gene encodes CDR1 SGHTA and CDR2 FQGTGA. CDR3 length: 15 residues. The V segment lost 1 base and the J segment 0 bases; nucleotides outside the gene matches: 2.

V gene TRBV19 combines with J gene TRBJ2-5; 7 bases align to TRBD1. Looked up from germline, CDR1 is LNHDA and CDR2 is SQIVND (reference sequence). The CDR3 runs 13 residues. V dropped 8 bases and J dropped 5; count of bases not matched to a gene: 8. CDR3 sequence: CASWDRERETQYF. CDR3 DNA sequence: TGTGCCAGTTGGGACAGAGAAAGGGAGACCCAGTACTTC.